This T cell receptor (beta chain) was observed in a study of long-term antiretroviral therapy in people with HIV. Each donor had at least one pre-ART and at least two post-ART PBMC samples. HIV-positive participants were all treated in the United States. The authors ran the immunoSEQ assay, v3.0, at survey level. Assay used: immunoSEQ multiplex PCR; TCRdb lists only in-frame clones, some missing. The sample records tens of thousands of clones, more than 75% being singletons. Germline values: CDR1 PRHDT, CDR2 FYEKMQ (reference sequence). CDR3 length equals 17 residues. The J segment lost 2 bases and the V segment lost 3 bases, leaving 11 bases of the junction unmatched.

This sequence joins TRBV13 and TRBJ2-3, with 7 bases lining up with TRBD2. The sample here was unsorted PBMCs, taken about 5 years after starting antiretroviral therapy. The origin of this receptor is a man aged 40-49 years with HIV. In DNA form, the CDR3 reads TGTGCCAGCAGCTTGAAGTCCGGGAGGAGGAACACAGATACGCAGTATTTT. It encodes CASSLKSGRRNTDTQYF.